These T cell receptor beta chains were read from a single sample in a study of T cells in localized non-small cell lung cancer. TCRdb keeps only in-frame clones here, not all; method: immunoSEQ multiplex PCR. The sample has about 13,000 clones; 25% to 30% are singletons. The material was lung tumor tissue, obtained before any cancer treatment. These receptor sequences come from a female donor older than 55 with stage I lung adenocarcinoma. CDR3s include the opening cysteine and the closing phenylalanine or tryptophan.

>TRBJ1-5|TRBV28
CASSSGGNQPQHF
>TRBJ1-2|TRBV6-8
CASSLDRGFYYGYTF
>TRBJ2-3|TRBV9
CASSSPSTDTQYF
>TRBJ1-1|TRBV11-3
CASSLYGLGTEAFF
>TRBJ1-2|TRBV19
CASSSTGTVYGYTF
>TRBJ2-1|TRBV6-8
CAINQRGTVYNEQFF
>TRBJ2-1|TRBV2
CASTRDRDNEQFF
>TRBJ2-2|TRBV19
CASSEIKTANTGELFF
>TRBJ1-6|TRBV19
CASRESSYNSPLHF
>TRBJ1-5|TRBV11-3
CASSFTQHNQPQHF
>TRBJ1-4|TRBV10-2
CASLDRLNEKLFF
>TRBJ2-7|TRBV11-3
CASRRGPGSPYEQYF
>TRBJ2-7|TRBV10-2
CASSDNGGTYEQYF
>TRBJ1-2|TRBV4-1
CASSQDRREGQWGYGYTF
>TRBJ1-5|TRBV18
CASSPGALSNQPQHF
>TRBJ1-4|TRBV30
CAWSRLSVLEKLFF
>TRBJ2-5|TRBV2
CASILEAGRGETQYF
>TRBJ2-3|TRBV9
CASSVDVFPDTQYF
>TRBJ2-3|TRBV29-1
CSASTSGSADTQYF
>TRBJ2-5|TRBV6-8
CAIQAGGAETQYF
>TRBJ1-1|TRBV19
CASSTQGSNTEAFF
>TRBJ2-7|TRBV7-5
CASQRLRGLDEQYF
>TRBJ2-1|TRBV11-1
CASSLTGTSNEQFF
>TRBJ2-7|TRBV6-8
CASSWTFSYEQYF
>TRBJ1-1|TRBV30
CAWSVNNWGTEAFF
>TRBJ1-3|TRBV6-8
CASSYYPQGLSGNTIYF
>TRBJ1-3|TRBV9
CASSEGTASFGNTIYF
>TRBJ2-5|TRBV14
CASNRVPPRETQYF
>TRBJ2-1|TRBV14
CASSQGTRGLAGVHNEQFF
>TRBJ2-5|TRBV18
CASSRTGREETQYF
>TRBJ2-1|TRBV9
CASSVLQGNNEQFF
>TRBJ2-2|TRBV29-1
CSAGQNTGELFF
>TRBJ2-7|TRBV18
CASSSSRDGGVEYF
>TRBJ1-1|TRBV29-1
CSESQGVYTEAFF
>TRBJ2-1|TRBV11-3
CASSPTGGTWNEQFF
>TRBJ1-3|TRBV6-8
CASSDEGGNTIYF
>TRBJ1-3|TRBV9
CASSVRVSGLSGNTIYF
>TRBJ2-1|TRBV6-8
CASSGPYNEQFF
>TRBJ2-1|TRBV18
CASSPPASRRLNEQFF
>TRBJ2-7|TRBV28
CASGKGQGPDGDYLEQYF
>TRBJ1-2|TRBV29-1
CSASGGTNYGYTF
>TRBJ2-1|TRBV11-3
CASSLQNRDNEQFF
>TRBJ2-6|TRBV9
CASGRAGAGANVLTF
>TRBJ1-3|TRBV30
CAWSVLSGSGNTIYF
>TRBJ2-2|TRBV18
CASSPGQGYGELFF